This TCR beta chain stems from a study of cytomegalovirus exposure and HLA in healthy donors. Study overall: Of all 400 or so donors who were genotyped, roughly 81% belonged to the Caucasian-associated ancestry cluster.

Study results and limitations: As a later analysis showed, a missense DCLRE1C variant was linked to trimming of TCR beta V- and J-genes.

The V gene's germline CDR1 is SGHTA and CDR2 FQGTGA. This CDR3 has 15 residues. V shed 3 bases and J 3 bases; nucleotides not matched to a gene: 4. A note on this clone: Its antigen is currently unknown.

Amplification used 60 Vbeta primers and 13 Jbeta primers. Sequenced by immunoSEQ multiplex PCR; TCRdb stores in-frame clones only, minus some. The sample carries roughly 49,000 clones, approximately 85% recorded once. The sequence derives from a boy aged 10-17 years in good health and CMV-seropositive. Input material: PBMCs. The chain links TRBV7-3 to TRBJ2-2; 7 positions agree with TRBD2. The CDR3 DNA is TGTGCCAGCAGCTTGGGTGGGGGGGACACCGGGGAGCTGTTTTTT. Translating gives CASSLGGGDTGELFF.